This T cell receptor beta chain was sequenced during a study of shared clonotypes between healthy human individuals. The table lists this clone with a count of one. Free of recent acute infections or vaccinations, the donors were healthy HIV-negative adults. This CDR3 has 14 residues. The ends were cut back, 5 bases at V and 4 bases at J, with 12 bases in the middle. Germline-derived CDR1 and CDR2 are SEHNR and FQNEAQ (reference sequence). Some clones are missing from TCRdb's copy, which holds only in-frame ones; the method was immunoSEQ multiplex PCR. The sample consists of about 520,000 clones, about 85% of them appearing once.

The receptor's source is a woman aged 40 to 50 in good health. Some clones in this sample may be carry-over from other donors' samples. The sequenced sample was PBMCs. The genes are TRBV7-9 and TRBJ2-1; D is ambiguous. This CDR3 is CASSPEWSYNEQFF. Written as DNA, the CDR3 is TGTGCCAGCAGCCCGGAGTGGAGTTACAATGAGCAGTTCTTC.